What follows are 23 T cell receptor beta chains derived from one specimen sequenced in a study of T cell changes during pregnancy in multiple sclerosis. Only in-frame clones appear in the TCRdb table, and some are missing; sequencing was by immunoSEQ multiplex PCR. The data contain about 30,000 clones, about 93% of them seen just once; the ten biggest clones take up approximately 0.43%. Sequences were derived from CD4+ T cells from peripheral blood mononuclear cells, sampled after pregnancy. Source of these receptors: a female donor with multiple sclerosis, enrolled in a pregnancy study.

This chain links TRBV5-1 with TRBJ1-2, with 9 nucleotides matching TRBD1. The germline V gene encodes CDR1 SGHRS and CDR2 YFSETQ. The V and J ends lost 4 bases and 7 bases, in that order; junction bases with no gene match: 14. The CDR3 is 16 residues long. The CDR3 DNA reads as TGCGCCAGCAGCACCTACCGGGACAGGGATAATAGTGGCTACACCTTC. Translation: CASSTYRDRDNSGYTF.

The chain employs TRBV19 and TRBJ2-5, with 7 positions matching TRBD2. The CDR3 extends over 14 amino acids. With V trimmed by 4 bases and J by 4 bases, 6 bases remained unmatched. CDR1 LNHDA and CDR2 SQIVND come from the germline V gene (reference sequence). CDR3 nucleotide sequence: TGTGCCAGTAGTAGGGGGGGGTATCGAGAGACCCAGTACTTC. Protein sequence: CASSRGGYRETQYF.

The rearrangement joins TRBV2 to TRBJ1-4; 7 positions match TRBD1. The V segment lost 6 bases and the J segment 3 bases; nucleotides outside the gene matches: 10. The length of the CDR3 is 16 residues. Germline V lookup: CDR1 SNHLY, CDR2 FYNNEI. The chain's CDR3 is CASRINRQGPNEKLFF. Here the CDR3 DNA reads TGTGCCAGCAGAATAAATAGACAGGGCCCTAATGAAAAACTGTTTTTT. Full variable domain (outside the CDR3, taken from reference TRBV2 and TRBJ1-4): EPEVTQTPSHQVTQMGQEVILRCVPISNHLYFYWYRQILGQKVEFLVSFYNNEISEKSEIFDDQFSVERPDGSNFTLKIRSTKLEDSAMYFCASRINRQGPNEKLFFGSGTQLSVL.

In the case of this clone: A junction boundary mismatches the germline segment, possibly from a read error. The chain uses TRBV5-1 and TRBJ1-1; TRBD1 matches at 7 bases. The CDR3 covers 14 residues. Per germline, CDR1 SGHRS and CDR2 YFSETQ. CDR3: CASSTGDRRTEASF. The CDR3 nucleotides are TGCGCCAGCAGCACAGGGGACCGGCGGACTGAAGCTTCCTTT.

The chain employs TRBV6-1 and TRBJ2-7; 7 bases fit TRBD1. V gave up 6 bases and J gave up 0 bases; unmatched junction bases: 8. Germline V lookup: CDR1 MNHNS, CDR2 SASEGT. The CDR3 runs 15 residues. The CDR3 region is CASRPAQGISYEQYF. CDR3 nucleotide sequence: TGTGCCAGCAGGCCCGCACAGGGGATCTCCTACGAGCAGTACTTC.

The CDR3, as DNA: TGTGCCAGTAGCCCCCAACCGGGACAGGTCCCGGGACTAGCCACAGATACGCAGTATTTT. Translation: CASSPQPGQVPGLATDTQYF. The chain links TRBV19 to TRBJ2-3; D perhaps matches TRBD2 (9 bases). Germline lookup yields CDR1 LNHDA and CDR2 SQIVND (reference sequence). V lost 6 bases and J lost 2, with 30 bases in between. The CDR3 has 20 residues.

This clone appeared a single time. The chain carries TRBV7-2 and TRBJ2-3, with a weak D call TRBD1 (5 bases). This CDR3 is built from 15 residues. Trimming left V 5 bases short and J 2 bases short, with 14 bases between. Per germline, CDR1 SGHTA and CDR2 FQGNSA. This CDR3 reads CASSPGQRDTDTQYF. CDR3 nucleotide sequence: TGTGCCAGCAGCCCCGGACAAAGAGACACAGATACGCAGTATTTT.

The CDR3 DNA reads as TGTGCCAGCAGCCAAACCCCCCCCGGACTAGCGGGAGGGCCAAATGAGCAGTTCTTC. This gives the protein CASSQTPPGLAGGPNEQFF. The genes are TRBV4-2 and TRBJ2-1; TRBD2 matches at 15 bases. Germline V lookup: CDR1 LGHNA, CDR2 YNFKEQ. Trimming at V came to 2 bases and at J to 7 bases, leaving 12 bases not matched to a gene. The CDR3 covers 19 residues.

This chain links TRBV2 with TRBJ1-1; the D gene is possibly TRBD1 (6 bases). With 6 bases removed from V and 1 base from J, the gap between germline ends came to 12 bases. CDR1 and CDR2 (germline): SNHLY, FYNNEI. This CDR3 is built from 14 residues. Written as DNA, the CDR3 is TGTGCCAGCAGACCCGGGGGGGCGAACACTGAAGCTTTCTTT. As protein: CASRPGGANTEAFF.

The rearrangement uses TRBV11-1 and TRBJ1-4; no definite D call. V was pared by 1 base and J by 8 bases, with 8 bases between. The CDR3 spans 13 residues. CDR1 is SGHAT and CDR2 is FQDESV in the germline V gene (reference sequence). In nucleotides, the CDR3 is TGTGCCAGCAGCTTAGATGGAGGGGAAAAACTGTTTTTT. This encodes CASSLDGGEKLFF.

The chain joins TRBV5-1 to TRBJ2-3; D unclear. This CDR3 has 16 residues. Germline V lookup: CDR1 SGHRS, CDR2 YFSETQ. V was clipped by 2 bases and J by 0 bases, with 13 bases between them. The CDR3 loop is CASSLGSQTSTDTQYF. The CDR3, as DNA: TGCGCCAGCAGCTTAGGCTCTCAGACAAGCACAGATACGCAGTATTTT.

The rearrangement joins TRBV14 to TRBJ2-1; D not certain. CDR1 SGHDN and CDR2 FVKESK come from the germline V gene. This CDR3 region has 13 residues. Trimming cost V 2 bases and J 9 bases, with 11 bases left between them. CDR3 sequence reads: CASSQTPNLEQFF. CDR3 coding DNA: TGTGCCAGCAGCCAAACTCCCAATCTTGAGCAGTTCTTC.

CDR3 protein: CASSTRDSLSHGYTF. The CDR3, as DNA: TGTGCCAGCAGCACCCGGGACAGTTTATCGCATGGCTACACCTTC. V usage is TRBV11-2 and J usage is TRBJ1-2; 7 positions match TRBD1. Germline assignment: CDR1 SGHAT and CDR2 FQNNGV. The CDR3 has 15 residues. V was clipped by 5 bases and J by 6 bases; unmatched bases: 12.

The chain employs TRBV4-2 and TRBJ2-7; D is perhaps TRBD2 (5 bases). Looked up from germline, CDR1 is LGHNA and CDR2 is YNFKEQ. The V gene lost 0 bases and the J gene lost 2 bases, with 11 bases spanning the gap. The CDR3 is 15 amino acids. The CDR3 here is CASSQEAFGAYEQYF. The DNA for the CDR3 is TGTGCCAGCAGCCAAGAGGCTTTCGGGGCCTACGAGCAGTACTTC.

The V gene is TRBV6-5, the J gene TRBJ1-2, with a tentative D call TRBD1 (6 bases). V lost 0 bases and J 3 bases, leaving 11 bases between the germline ends. CDR1 and CDR2 from the germline V gene are MNHEY and SVGAGI. The CDR3 totals 15 residues. Here the CDR3 DNA reads TGTGCCAGCAGTTACTCGGGCAGGGGTGACTATGGCTACACCTTC. Amino acids: CASSYSGRGDYGYTF.

The chain employs TRBV30 and TRBJ2-1, with TRBD2 matching 7 bases. The CDR3 is made up of 14 amino acids. Germline V lookup: CDR1 GTSNPN, CDR2 SVGIG (reference sequence). The J segment lost 1 base and the V segment lost 4 bases, leaving 4 bases of the junction unmatched. The CDR3 is CAWIRTRSYNEQFF. CDR3 in DNA: TGTGCCTGGATTAGGACTAGATCCTACAATGAGCAGTTCTTC. The entire variable domain, with the rest obtained from reference TRBV30 and TRBJ2-1, is as follows: SQTIHQWPATLVQPVGSPLSLECTVEGTSNPNLYWYRQAAGRGLQLLFYSVGIGQISSEVPQNLSASRPQDRQFILSSKKLLLSDSGFYLCAWIRTRSYNEQFFGPGTRLTVL.

The V call is TRBV19, the J call TRBJ2-1; TRBD2 aligns across 9 bases. V shed 6 bases, J shed 6 bases, and the junction held 6 bases outside the gene matches. This CDR3 has 14 residues. CDR1 and CDR2 from the germline V gene are LNHDA and SQIVND (reference sequence). CDR3 sequence: CASSAGTSINEQFF. The CDR3 bases are TGTGCCAGTAGCGCCGGGACTAGCATCAATGAGCAGTTCTTC.

This clone has a single count. The V gene is TRBV6-5, the J gene TRBJ1-4, with D possibly TRBD1 on 6 matching bases. From germline, CDR1 is MNHEY and CDR2 SVGAGI. The germline V and J ends were trimmed by 5 bases and 4 bases, with 11 bases remaining between them. The CDR3 spans 14 residues. The CDR3 DNA follows: TGTGCCAGCAGTCGGACAGCCAATAATGAAAAACTGTTTTTT. It translates to CASSRTANNEKLFF.

V usage is TRBV29-1 and J usage is TRBJ2-7; D may be TRBD1 (6 bases). Trimming pared 6 bases from V and 6 bases from J, leaving 18 bases between. CDR1 is SQVTM and CDR2 is ANQGSEA in the germline V gene. This CDR3 region has 13 residues. CDR3 loop: CSVRDITHSEQYF. The CDR3 nucleotides read TGCAGCGTCCGGGACATCACCCATTCCGAGCAGTACTTC.

The rearrangement joins TRBV7-7 to TRBJ2-7, with a weak D call TRBD2 (6 bases). V lost 1 base and J 0 bases, leaving 13 bases between the germline ends. Germline CDR1 SSHAT, CDR2 FNYEAQ (reference sequence). The CDR3 runs to 16 residues. For the CDR3, the DNA is TGTGCCAGCAGCTTAGAGGCAGGGACTTGCTCCTACGAGCAGTACTTC. It codes for CASSLEAGTCSYEQYF.

The J gene is TRBJ2-7, the V gene TRBV5-6; D possibly corresponds to TRBD2 (5 bases). Germline assignment: CDR1 SGHDT and CDR2 YYEEEE. The CDR3 spans 14 residues. Trimming cost V 2 bases and J 6 bases, with 15 bases left between them. This CDR3 reads CASSFYGVGIEQYF. DNA of the CDR3: TGTGCCAGCAGCTTTTACGGGGTCGGGATCGAGCAGTACTTC.

The chain couples TRBV6-1 to TRBJ2-5, with TRBD2 identical over 7 bases. The CDR3 contains 11 residues. Trimming cost V 11 bases and J 5 bases; bases outside gene matches: 5. Per germline, CDR1 MNHNS and CDR2 SASEGT. For the CDR3, the DNA is TGTGCCGGGACTACTCGGGAGACCCAGTACTTC. Its protein is CAGTTRETQYF.

This clone has just one count. The chain joins TRBV5-1 to TRBJ1-1, with D perhaps matching TRBD1 (5 bases). Germline-derived CDR1 and CDR2 are SGHRS and YFSETQ. Trimming pared 3 bases from V and 3 bases from J, leaving 15 bases between. The CDR3 covers 15 residues. For the CDR3, the DNA is TGCGCCAGCAGCTGGACGGGGGGATCCCACACTGAAGCTTTCTTT. This encodes CASSWTGGSHTEAFF.